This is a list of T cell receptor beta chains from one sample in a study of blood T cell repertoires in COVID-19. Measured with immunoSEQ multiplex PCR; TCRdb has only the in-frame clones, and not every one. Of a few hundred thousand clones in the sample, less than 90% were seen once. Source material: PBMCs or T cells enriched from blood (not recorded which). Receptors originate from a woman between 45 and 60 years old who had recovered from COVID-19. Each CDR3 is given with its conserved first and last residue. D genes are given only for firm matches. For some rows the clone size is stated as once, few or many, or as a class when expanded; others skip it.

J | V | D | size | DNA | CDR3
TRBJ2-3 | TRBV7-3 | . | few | TGTGCCAGCAGCTTAATGGGTAGCCTAACGGGGCAGTATTTT | CASSLMGSLTGQYF
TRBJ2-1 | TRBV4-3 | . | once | TGCGCCAGCAGCCAAGGGCCTAGCTCCGATGAGCAGTTCTTC | CASSQGPSSDEQFF
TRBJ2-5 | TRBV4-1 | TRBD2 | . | TGCGCCAGCAGCCAAGCTACACTAGCGGGAACAGCGACCCAGTACTTC | CASSQATLAGTATQYF
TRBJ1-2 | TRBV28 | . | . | TGTGCCAGCAGTTTTTTGTCCGCGGACTATGGCTACACCTTC | CASSFLSADYGYTF
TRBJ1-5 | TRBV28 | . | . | TGTGCCAGCAGTCCTCGCCCAGGGATTCGCAATCAGCCCCAGCATTTT | CASSPRPGIRNQPQHF
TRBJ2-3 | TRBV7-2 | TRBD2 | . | TGTGCCAGCAGCTTAACGCGGGAGGGCACAGATACGCAGTATTTT | CASSLTREGTDTQYF
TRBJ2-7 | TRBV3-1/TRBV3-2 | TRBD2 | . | TGTGCCAGCAGCCAACTAGCGGGAGATCGAGTGCAGTACTTC | CASSQLAGDRVQYF
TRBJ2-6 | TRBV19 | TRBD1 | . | TGTGCCAGTAGTATAGGGACAGGGATATCTGGGGCCAACGTCCTGACTTTC | CASSIGTGISGANVLTF
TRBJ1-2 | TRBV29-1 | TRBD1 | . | TGCAGCGTTGGGACAGGGGCTTATGGCTACACCTTC | CSVGTGAYGYTF
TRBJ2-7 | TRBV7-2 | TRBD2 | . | TGTGCCAGCAGTCCCCCGGGACTAGCGGGAGGGAACTACGAGCAGTACTTC | CASSPPGLAGGNYEQYF
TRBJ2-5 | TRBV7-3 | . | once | TGTGCCAGCAGCCTTCTAGCGCAAGAGACCCAGTACTTC | CASSLLAQETQYF
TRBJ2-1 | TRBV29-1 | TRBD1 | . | TGCAGCGTTGAACCGTGGACAGGGGACTCCTACAATGAGCAGTTCTTC | CSVEPWTGDSYNEQFF
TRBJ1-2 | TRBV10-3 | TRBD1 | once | TGTGCCATCAGTGACCCTCGGGACAGTTCGTATGGCTACACCTTC | CAISDPRDSSYGYTF
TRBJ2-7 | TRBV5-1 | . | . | TGCGCCAGCAGCTTGGGGTGGTCTGTCACTTCCTACGAGCAGTACTTC | CASSLGWSVTSYEQYF
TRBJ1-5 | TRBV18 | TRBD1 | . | TGTGCCAGCTCTCCGGACAGGGATCAGCCCCAGCATTTT | CASSPDRDQPQHF
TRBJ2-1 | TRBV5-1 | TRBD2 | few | TGCGCCAGCAATCCCTTAGCGGGAAATGAGCAGTTCTTC | CASNPLAGNEQFF
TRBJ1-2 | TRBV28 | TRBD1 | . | TGTGCCAGCAGGTCAACAGGGGAGGCAAACTATGGCTACACCTTC | CASRSTGEANYGYTF
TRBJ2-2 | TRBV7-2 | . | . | TGTGCCAGCAGCAAGACAGGGAACACCGGGGAGCTGTTTTTT | CASSKTGNTGELFF
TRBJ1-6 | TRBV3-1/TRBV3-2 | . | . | TGTGCCAGCAGCCAAGATCGGTCGGAGAGCTCCTATAATTCACCCCTCCACTTT | CASSQDRSESSYNSPLHF
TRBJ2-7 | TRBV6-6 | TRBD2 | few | TGTGCCAGCAGCCGAAGGATACTAGCGGGAGGGCCAGACTACGAGCAGTACTTC | CASSRRILAGGPDYEQYF
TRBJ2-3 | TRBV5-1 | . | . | TGCGCCAGCAATCCCTCGACAGGCACAGATACGCAGTATTTT | CASNPSTGTDTQYF
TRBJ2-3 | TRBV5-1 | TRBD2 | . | TGCGCCAGCAGCCTCCCGCCGACTAGCGGGAGTACAGATACGCAGTATTTT | CASSLPPTSGSTDTQYF
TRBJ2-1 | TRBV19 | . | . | TGTGCCAGTAGTATTATCCTTGGGAGAAGGTCCTACAATGAGCAGTTCTTC | CASSIILGRRSYNEQFF
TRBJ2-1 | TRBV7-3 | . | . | TGTGCCAGCAGCTTACTTAGGGAGACTGAGCAGTTCTTC | CASSLLRETEQFF
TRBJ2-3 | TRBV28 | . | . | TGTGCCAGCAGTTCCCCCCTTAGGAGGGAAACTAGCACAGATACGCAGTATTTT | CASSSPLRRETSTDTQYF
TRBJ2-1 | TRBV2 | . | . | TGTGCCAGCAGAGTTGGTAGCGGAAAAAGCTCCTACAATGAGCAGTTCTTC | CASRVGSGKSSYNEQFF
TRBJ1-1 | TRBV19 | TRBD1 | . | TGTGCCACCTCAGAGGGGGCGATTATCACTGAAGCTTTCTTT | CATSEGAIITEAFF
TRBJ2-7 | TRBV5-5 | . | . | TGTGCCAGCAGCTCGGACAGAGCCTACGAGCAGTACTTC | CASSSDRAYEQYF
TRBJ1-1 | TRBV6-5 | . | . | TGTGCCAGCCCCGGAGGGAACACTGAAGCTTTCTTT | CASPGGNTEAFF
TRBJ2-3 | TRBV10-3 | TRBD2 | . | TGTGCCATCGGGGGACTAGCGGGAGACACAGATACGCAGTATTTT | CAIGGLAGDTDTQYF
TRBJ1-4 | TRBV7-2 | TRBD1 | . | TGTGCCAGCAGCTTAAAACAGGGGGCGAATGAAAAACTGTTTTTT | CASSLKQGANEKLFF
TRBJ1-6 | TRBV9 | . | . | TGTGCCAGCAGCGTAGGAAGTGCGAGCTCCTATAATTCACCCCTCCACTTT | CASSVGSASSYNSPLHF
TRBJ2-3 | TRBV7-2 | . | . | TGTGCCAGCAGCGCCGCCCGGGAACGCACAGATACGCAGTATTTT | CASSAARERTDTQYF
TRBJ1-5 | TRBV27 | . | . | TGTGCCAGCAGCTCCCTCCCGGGGGGAGGCCGGGTAATCGTGGCCCAGCATTTT | CASSSLPGGGRVIVAQHF
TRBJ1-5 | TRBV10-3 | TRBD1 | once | TGTGCCACCAGCGCCGGGACAGGGGATCAGCCCCAGCATTTT | CATSAGTGDQPQHF
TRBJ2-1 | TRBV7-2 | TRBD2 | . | TGTGCCAGCAGAAGGACTAGCGGGATGTTCTCCTACAATGAGCAGTTCTTC | CASRRTSGMFSYNEQFF
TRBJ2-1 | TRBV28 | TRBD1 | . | TGTGCCAGCAGTTTCCCGGGACAGGGTTACAATGAGCAGTTCTTC | CASSFPGQGYNEQFF
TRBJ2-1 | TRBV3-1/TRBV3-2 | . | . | TGTGCCAGCAGCCGCGGGACTACGAGGGGGAATGAGCAGTTCTTC | CASSRGTTRGNEQFF
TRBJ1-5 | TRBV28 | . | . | TGTGCCAGCAGTTTACCGGGATTCCAGCCCCAGCATTTT | CASSLPGFQPQHF
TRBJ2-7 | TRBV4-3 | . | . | TGCGCCAGCAGCCAACGAGGTAGCCCTAAGGAGCAGTACTTC | CASSQRGSPKEQYF
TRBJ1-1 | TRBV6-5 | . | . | TGTGCCAGCAGTTACCACCGGGCAGGGAAGACTGAAGCTTTCTTT | CASSYHRAGKTEAFF
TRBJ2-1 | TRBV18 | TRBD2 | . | TGTGCCAGCTCACAAAAGACTAGCGGGACCTACAATGAGCAGTTCTTC | CASSQKTSGTYNEQFF
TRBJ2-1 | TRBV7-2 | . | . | TGTGCCAGCAGCTTAGTACAGGCCCGCTCCTACAATGAGCAGTTCTTC | CASSLVQARSYNEQFF
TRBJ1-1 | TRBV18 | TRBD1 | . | TGTGCCAGCTCACGTGGGACAGGGGGAGGAACTGAAGCTTTCTTT | CASSRGTGGGTEAFF
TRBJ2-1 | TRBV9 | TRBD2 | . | TGTGCCAGCAGCGTAGGCCTTAGCGGGATGATTCATGAGCAGTTCTTC | CASSVGLSGMIHEQFF
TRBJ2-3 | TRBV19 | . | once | TGTGCCAGTAGGTCGCCGGGAGATACGCAGTATTTT | CASRSPGDTQYF
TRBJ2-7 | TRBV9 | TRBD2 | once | TGTGCCAGCAGCCGACTAGCGGGAGGATCCTACGAGCAGTACTTC | CASSRLAGGSYEQYF
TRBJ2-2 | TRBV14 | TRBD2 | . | TGTGCCAGCAGCCAGAGCGGGAGAGCCGGGGAGCTGTTTTTT | CASSQSGRAGELFF
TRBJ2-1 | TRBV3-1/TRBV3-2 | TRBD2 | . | TGTGCCAGCAGCGACCCTAGCGGGAGAGCCTACAATGAGCAGTTCTTC | CASSDPSGRAYNEQFF
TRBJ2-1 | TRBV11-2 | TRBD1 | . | TGTGCCAGCAGCCACTTCCAGGGGGACTCCTACAATGAGCAGTTCTTC | CASSHFQGDSYNEQFF
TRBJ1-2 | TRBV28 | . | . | TGTGCCAGCAGTCTCGGTCCCGCCTATGGCTACACCTTC | CASSLGPAYGYTF
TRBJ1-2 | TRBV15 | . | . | TGTGCCACCAGCAGAGATTCTTTTTGGGCAGGCGATAACTATGGCTACACCTTC | CATSRDSFWAGDNYGYTF
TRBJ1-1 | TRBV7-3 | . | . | TGTGCCAGCAGCCCTCTCTGGACAGCTATGAACACTGAAGCTTTCTTT | CASSPLWTAMNTEAFF
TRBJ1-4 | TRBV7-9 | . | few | TGTGCCAGCAGCTTAGCGGCCTTTGAAAAACTGTTTTTT | CASSLAAFEKLFF
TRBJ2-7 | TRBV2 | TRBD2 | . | TGTGCCAGCAGAAGAGGGCTAGCGGGGGGCTACGAGCAGTACTTC | CASRRGLAGGYEQYF
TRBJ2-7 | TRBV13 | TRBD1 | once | TGTGCCAGCAGCTTAAAGGGGGGCCCAGGACAGGGGTCCCACGAGCAGTACTTC | CASSLKGGPGQGSHEQYF